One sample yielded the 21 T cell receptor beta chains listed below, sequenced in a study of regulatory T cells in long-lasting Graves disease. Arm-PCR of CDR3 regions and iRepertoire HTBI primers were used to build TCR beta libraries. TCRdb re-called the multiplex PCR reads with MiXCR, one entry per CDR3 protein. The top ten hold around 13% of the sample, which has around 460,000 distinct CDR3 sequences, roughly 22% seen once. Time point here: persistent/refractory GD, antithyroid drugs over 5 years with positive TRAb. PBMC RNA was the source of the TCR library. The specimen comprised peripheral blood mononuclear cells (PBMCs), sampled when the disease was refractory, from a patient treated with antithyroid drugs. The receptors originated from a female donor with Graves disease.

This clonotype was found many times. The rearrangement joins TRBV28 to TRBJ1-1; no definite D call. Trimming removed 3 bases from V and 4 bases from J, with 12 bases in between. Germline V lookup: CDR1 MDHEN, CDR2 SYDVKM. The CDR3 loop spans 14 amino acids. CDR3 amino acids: CASSFLNDGTEAFF. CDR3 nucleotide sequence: TGTGCCAGCAGTTTTCTCAACGACGGCACTGAAGCTTTCTTT.

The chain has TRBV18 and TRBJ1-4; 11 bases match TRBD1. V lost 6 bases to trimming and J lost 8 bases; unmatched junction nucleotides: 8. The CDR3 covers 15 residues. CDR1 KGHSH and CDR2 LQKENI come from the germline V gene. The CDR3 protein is CASSGQGGTGEKLFF. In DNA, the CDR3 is TGTGCCAGCTCGGGACAGGGGGGTACAGGCGAAAAACTGTTTTTT.

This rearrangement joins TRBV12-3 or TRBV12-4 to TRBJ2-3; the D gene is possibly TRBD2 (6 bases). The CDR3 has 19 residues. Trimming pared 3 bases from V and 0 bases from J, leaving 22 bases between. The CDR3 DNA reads TGTGCCAGCAGTTTCCTTGGGGGGATATACCTATCTAGCACAGATACGCAGTATTTT. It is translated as CASSFLGGIYLSSTDTQYF.

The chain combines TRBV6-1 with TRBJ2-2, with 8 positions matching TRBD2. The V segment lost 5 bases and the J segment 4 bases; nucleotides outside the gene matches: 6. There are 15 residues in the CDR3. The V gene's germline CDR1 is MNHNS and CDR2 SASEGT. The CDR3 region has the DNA TGTGCCAGCAGTCCCAGCGGGGGACTCACCGGGGAGCTGTTTTTT. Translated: CASSPSGGLTGELFF.

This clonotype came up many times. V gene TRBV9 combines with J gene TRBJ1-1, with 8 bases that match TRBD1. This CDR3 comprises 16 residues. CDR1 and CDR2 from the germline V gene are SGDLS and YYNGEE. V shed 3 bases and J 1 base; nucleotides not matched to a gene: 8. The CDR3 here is CASSGLTGAPNTEAFF. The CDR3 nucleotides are TGTGCCAGCAGCGGACTGACAGGGGCTCCGAACACTGAAGCTTTCTTT. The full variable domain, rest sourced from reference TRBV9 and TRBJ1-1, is DSGVTQTPKHLITATGQRVTLRCSPRSGDLSVYWYQQSLDQGLQFLIQYYNGEERAKGNILERFSAQQFPDLHSELNLSSLELGDSALYFCASSGLTGAPNTEAFFGQGTRLTVV.

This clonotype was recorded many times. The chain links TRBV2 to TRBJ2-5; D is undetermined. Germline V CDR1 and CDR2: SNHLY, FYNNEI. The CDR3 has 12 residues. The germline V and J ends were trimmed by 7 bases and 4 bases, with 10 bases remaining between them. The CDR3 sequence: CASKESGETQYF. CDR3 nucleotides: TGTGCCAGCAAGGAATCGGGAGAGACCCAGTACTTC.

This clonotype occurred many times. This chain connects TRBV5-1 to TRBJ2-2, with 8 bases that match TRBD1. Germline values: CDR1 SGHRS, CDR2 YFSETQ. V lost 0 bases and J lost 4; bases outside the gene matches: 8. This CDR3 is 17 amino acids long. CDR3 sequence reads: CASSLAPGQERTGELFF. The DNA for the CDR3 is TGCGCCAGCAGCTTGGCCCCGGGACAGGAGCGCACCGGGGAGCTGTTTTTT.

The DNA of the CDR3 is TGTGCCAGCAGCTGGGGGCTACCCCAAGAGACCCAGTACTTC. Protein: CASSWGLPQETQYF. The rearrangement uses TRBV7-8 and TRBJ2-5; TRBD1 might be the D (6 bases). The CDR3 sequence is 14 residues long. In germline, CDR1 is SGHVS, CDR2 FQNEAQ. Deletions cut 4 bases from V and 1 base from J, with 10 bases between. Based on the CDR3 plus reference TRBV7-8 and TRBJ2-5, the full variable domain is GAGVSQSPRYKVAKRGQDVALRCDPISGHVSLFWYQQALGQGPEFLTYFQNEAQLDKSGLPSDRFFAERPEGSVSTLKIQRTQQEDSAVYLCASSWGLPQETQYFGPGTRLLVL.

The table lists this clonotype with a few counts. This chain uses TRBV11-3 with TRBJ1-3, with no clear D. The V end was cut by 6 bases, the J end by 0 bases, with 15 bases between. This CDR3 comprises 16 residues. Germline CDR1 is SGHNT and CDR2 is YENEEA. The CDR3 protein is CASRAVRAASGNTIYF. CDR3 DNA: TGTGCCAGCAGGGCGGTACGCGCTGCCTCTGGAAACACCATATATTTT.

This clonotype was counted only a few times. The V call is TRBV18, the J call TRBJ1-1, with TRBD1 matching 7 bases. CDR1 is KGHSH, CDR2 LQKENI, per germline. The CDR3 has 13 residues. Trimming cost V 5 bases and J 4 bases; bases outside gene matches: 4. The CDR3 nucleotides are TGTGCCAGCTCAGACAGGGAGTTCACTGAAGCTTTCTTT. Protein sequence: CASSDREFTEAFF.

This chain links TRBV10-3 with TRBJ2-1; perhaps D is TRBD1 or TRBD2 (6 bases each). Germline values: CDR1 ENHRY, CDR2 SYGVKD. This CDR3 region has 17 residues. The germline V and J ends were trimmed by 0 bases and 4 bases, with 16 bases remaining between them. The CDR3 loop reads CAISESLGRTDYNEQFF. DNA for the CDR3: TGTGCCATCAGTGAGTCCCTGGGGAGGACAGATTACAATGAGCAGTTCTTC.

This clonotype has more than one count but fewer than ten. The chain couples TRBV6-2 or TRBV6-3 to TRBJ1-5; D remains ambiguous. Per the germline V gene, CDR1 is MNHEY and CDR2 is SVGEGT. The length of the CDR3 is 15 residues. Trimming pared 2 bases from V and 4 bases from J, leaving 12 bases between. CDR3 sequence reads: CASSYRQLLNQPQHF. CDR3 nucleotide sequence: TGTGCCAGCAGTTACCGCCAGTTACTAAATCAGCCCCAGCATTTT.

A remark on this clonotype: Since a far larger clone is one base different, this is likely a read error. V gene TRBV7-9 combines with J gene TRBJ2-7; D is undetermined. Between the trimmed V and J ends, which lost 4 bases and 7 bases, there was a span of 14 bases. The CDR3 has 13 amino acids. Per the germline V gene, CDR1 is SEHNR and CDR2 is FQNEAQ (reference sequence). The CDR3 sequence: CASSSTLMGEQYF. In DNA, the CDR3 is TGTGCCAGCAGCTCCACACTTATGGGTGAGCAGTACTTC.

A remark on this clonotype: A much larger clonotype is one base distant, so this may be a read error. DNA for the CDR3: TGTGCCAGCAGCACAGATGAACAGGGGGGCTGTGGCTACACCTTC. Protein sequence: CASSTDEQGGCGYTF. The chain combines TRBV2 with TRBJ1-2; 8 positions match TRBD1. V dropped 6 bases and J dropped 7; count of bases not matched to a gene: 13. The CDR3 has 15 amino acids. Germline V gene lookup returns CDR1 SNHLY and CDR2 FYNNEI.

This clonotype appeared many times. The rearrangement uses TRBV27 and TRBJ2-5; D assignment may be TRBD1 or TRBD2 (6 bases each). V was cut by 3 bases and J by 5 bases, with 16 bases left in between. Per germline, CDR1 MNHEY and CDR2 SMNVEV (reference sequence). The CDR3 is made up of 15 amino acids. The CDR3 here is CASSFLGGMGETQYF. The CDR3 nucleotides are TGTGCCAGCAGTTTTTTAGGGGGGATGGGGGAGACCCAGTACTTC.

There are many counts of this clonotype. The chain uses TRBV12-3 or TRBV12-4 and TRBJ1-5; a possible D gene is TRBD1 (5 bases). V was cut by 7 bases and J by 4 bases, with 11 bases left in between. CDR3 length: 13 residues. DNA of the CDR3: TGTGCCAGCATCGAAGGGGCGAATCAGCCCCAGCATTTT. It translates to CASIEGANQPQHF.

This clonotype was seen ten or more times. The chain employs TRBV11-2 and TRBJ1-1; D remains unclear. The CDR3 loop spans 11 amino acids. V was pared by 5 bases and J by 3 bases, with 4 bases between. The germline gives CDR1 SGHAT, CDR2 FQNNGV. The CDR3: CASSTHTEAFF. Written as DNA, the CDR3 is TGTGCCAGCAGCACCCACACTGAAGCTTTCTTT.

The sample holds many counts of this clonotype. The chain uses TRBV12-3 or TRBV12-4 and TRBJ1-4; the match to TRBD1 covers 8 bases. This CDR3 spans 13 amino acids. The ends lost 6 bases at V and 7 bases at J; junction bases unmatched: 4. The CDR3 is CASRTTGGEKLFF. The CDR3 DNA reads TGTGCCAGCAGAACAACAGGGGGTGAAAAACTGTTTTTT.

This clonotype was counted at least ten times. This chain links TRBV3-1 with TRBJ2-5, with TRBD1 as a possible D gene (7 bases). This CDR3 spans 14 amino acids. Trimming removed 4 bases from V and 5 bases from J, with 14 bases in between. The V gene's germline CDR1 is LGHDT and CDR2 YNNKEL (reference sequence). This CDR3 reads CASSPPGGQETQYF. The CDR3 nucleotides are TGTGCCAGCAGCCCCCCAGGGGGGCAGGAGACCCAGTACTTC.

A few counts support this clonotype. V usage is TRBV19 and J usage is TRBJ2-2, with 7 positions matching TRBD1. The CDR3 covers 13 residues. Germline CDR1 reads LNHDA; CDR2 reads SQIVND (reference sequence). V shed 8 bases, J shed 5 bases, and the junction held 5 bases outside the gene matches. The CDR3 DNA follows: TGTGCCAGTCGACAGGGTCTAACCGGGGAGCTGTTTTTT. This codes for CASRQGLTGELFF.

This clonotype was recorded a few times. The CDR3 here is CASVTAGSSDEQYF. The CDR3 DNA is TGTGCCAGCGTGACAGCAGGGTCCTCGGACGAGCAGTACTTC. The chain combines TRBV28 with TRBJ2-7; tentative D call: TRBD1 (5 bases). Trimming took off 8 bases at V and 5 bases at J, with 19 bases between the two ends. The CDR3 length is 14 residues. The germline V gene has CDR1 MDHEN and CDR2 SYDVKM. Full variable domain (rest looked up from reference TRBV28 and TRBJ2-7): DVKVTQSSRYLVKRTGEKVFLECVQDMDHENMFWYRQDPGLGLRLIYFSYDVKMKEKGDIPEGYSVSREKKERFSLILESASTNQTSMYLCASVTAGSSDEQYFGPGTRLTVT.